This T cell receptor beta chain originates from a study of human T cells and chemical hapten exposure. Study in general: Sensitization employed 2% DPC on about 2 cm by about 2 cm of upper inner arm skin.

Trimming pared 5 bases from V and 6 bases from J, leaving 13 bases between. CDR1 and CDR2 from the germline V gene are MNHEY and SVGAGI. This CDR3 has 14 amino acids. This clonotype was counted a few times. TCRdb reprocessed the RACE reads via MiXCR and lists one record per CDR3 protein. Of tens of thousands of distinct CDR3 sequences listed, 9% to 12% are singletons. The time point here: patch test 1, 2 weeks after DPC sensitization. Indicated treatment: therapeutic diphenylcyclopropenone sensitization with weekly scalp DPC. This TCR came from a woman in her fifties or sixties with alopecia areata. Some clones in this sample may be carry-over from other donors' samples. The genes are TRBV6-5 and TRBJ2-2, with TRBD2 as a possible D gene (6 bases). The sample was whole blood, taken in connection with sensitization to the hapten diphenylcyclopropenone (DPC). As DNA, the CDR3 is TGTGCCAGCAGTCAGAGCCGGGGGTCCGGGGAGCTGTTTTTT. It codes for CASSQSRGSGELFF.